This entry features one TCR beta chain sequence. The source of the sample is a study of T cell changes during pregnancy in multiple sclerosis. The germline V gene encodes CDR1 LNHDA and CDR2 SQIVND (reference sequence). V lost 0 bases and J lost 5, with 6 bases in between. The CDR3 has 13 residues. TCRdb keeps only in-frame clones here, not all; method: immunoSEQ multiplex PCR. This sample has tens of thousands of clones, with approximately 88% found just once. This sample comprised CD4+ T cells from peripheral blood mononuclear cells, obtained in the first trimester of pregnancy. The source is a female donor with multiple sclerosis, enrolled in a pregnancy study. The chain recombines TRBV19 with TRBJ2-3, with D uncertain. In DNA form, the CDR3 reads TGTGCCAGTAGTATAGACGCCGGAGATACGCAGTATTTT. As protein: CASSIDAGDTQYF.